The rows below give T cell receptor beta chains drawn from one sample of a study of blood T cell repertoires in COVID-19. TCRdb keeps only in-frame clones here, not all; method: immunoSEQ multiplex PCR. This sample has roughly 290,000 clones; 80% to 90% occur once, and the top ten carry less than 2.5%. The sample consisted of PBMCs or T cells enriched from blood (not recorded which). Receptors originate from a man younger than 45 who had recovered from COVID-19. CDR3s include the opening cysteine and the closing phenylalanine or tryptophan. The D gene is left open where the match is weak. Some rows mark clone size as missing; the rest say once, few, many or name a class of expanded clone.

d_call: TRBD2; clone_size: .; v_call: TRBV5-4; j_call: TRBJ2-5; cdr3_nt: TGTGCCAGCAGCCCGACTAGCGCCCAAGAGACCCAGTACTTC; cdr3_aa: CASSPTSAQETQYF
d_call: .; clone_size: .; v_call: TRBV6-5; j_call: TRBJ1-2; cdr3_nt: TGTGCCAGCAGTCCTCTATCAACGCCTACCTATGGCTACACCTTC; cdr3_aa: CASSPLSTPTYGYTF
d_call: .; clone_size: .; v_call: TRBV6-2/TRBV6-3; j_call: TRBJ1-1; cdr3_nt: TGTGCCAGCAGTTCTCGGGGTTTTATTTCCACTGAAGCTTTCTTT; cdr3_aa: CASSSRGFISTEAFF
d_call: .; clone_size: .; v_call: TRBV7-9; j_call: TRBJ1-5; cdr3_nt: TGTGCCAGCAGCTTGGAACAGGGCAAGAATCAGCCCCAGCATTTT; cdr3_aa: CASSLEQGKNQPQHF
d_call: .; clone_size: .; v_call: TRBV29-1; j_call: TRBJ1-2; cdr3_nt: TGCAGCGTTGCGGGGGGCGACAACTATGGCTACACCTTC; cdr3_aa: CSVAGGDNYGYTF
d_call: TRBD1; clone_size: .; v_call: TRBV7-2; j_call: TRBJ2-6; cdr3_nt: TGTGCCAGCAGCCCCGGGACAGGGAAGACTGGGGCCAACGTCCTGACTTTC; cdr3_aa: CASSPGTGKTGANVLTF
d_call: TRBD1; clone_size: .; v_call: TRBV10-1; j_call: TRBJ1-5; cdr3_nt: TGCGCCAGCAGTGAGCATAGGGACAGGGAACAGCCCCAGCATTTT; cdr3_aa: CASSEHRDREQPQHF
d_call: .; clone_size: .; v_call: TRBV27; j_call: TRBJ1-1; cdr3_nt: TGTGCCAGCAGTTTATCAACGCGGATTGAAGCTTTCTTT; cdr3_aa: CASSLSTRIEAFF
d_call: .; clone_size: few; v_call: TRBV25-1; j_call: TRBJ1-4; cdr3_nt: TGTGCCAGCAGGGGCTCAGCTAATGAAAAACTGTTTTTT; cdr3_aa: CASRGSANEKLFF
d_call: .; clone_size: .; v_call: TRBV6-8; j_call: TRBJ2-5; cdr3_nt: TGTGCCAGCAGTCCGATTTCGGACTGCTTTTTCCAAGAGACCCAGTACTTC; cdr3_aa: CASSPISDCFFQETQYF
d_call: .; clone_size: once; v_call: TRBV10-3; j_call: TRBJ1-2; cdr3_nt: TGTGCCATCAGTGAGTCTGGGGGCGGCGTAGGCTACACCTTC; cdr3_aa: CAISESGGGVGYTF
d_call: .; clone_size: .; v_call: TRBV7-3; j_call: TRBJ1-1; cdr3_nt: TGTGCCAGCAGCTTAGGGGGGAGGACTGAAGCTTTCTTT; cdr3_aa: CASSLGGRTEAFF
d_call: .; clone_size: .; v_call: TRBV29-1; j_call: TRBJ2-3; cdr3_nt: TGCAGCGTTGACAGGGGCGGGCATACGCAGTATTTT; cdr3_aa: CSVDRGGHTQYF
d_call: TRBD1; clone_size: .; v_call: TRBV19; j_call: TRBJ2-7; cdr3_nt: TGTGCCAGTAGTATACGACAGGGGTCAAGCTCCTACGAGCAGTACTTC; cdr3_aa: CASSIRQGSSSYEQYF
d_call: TRBD2; clone_size: once; v_call: TRBV19; j_call: TRBJ2-1; cdr3_nt: TGTGCCAGTAGTAAAGGACTAGCGAGCTCCTACAATGAGCAGTTCTTC; cdr3_aa: CASSKGLASSYNEQFF
d_call: TRBD1; clone_size: .; v_call: TRBV7-9; j_call: TRBJ1-1; cdr3_nt: TGTGCCAGCAGCTCACTACAGGGGAAGGGCACTGAAGCTTTCTTT; cdr3_aa: CASSSLQGKGTEAFF
d_call: .; clone_size: .; v_call: TRBV18; j_call: TRBJ2-7; cdr3_nt: TGTGCCAGCTCACCGACAGAAACCTACGAGCAGTACTTC; cdr3_aa: CASSPTETYEQYF
d_call: TRBD1; clone_size: .; v_call: TRBV5-1; j_call: TRBJ1-5; cdr3_nt: TGCGCCAGCAGCTTGGCCCCGCAGGGGGCTGGACAGCCCCAGCATTTT; cdr3_aa: CASSLAPQGAGQPQHF
d_call: TRBD1; clone_size: .; v_call: TRBV19; j_call: TRBJ1-5; cdr3_nt: TGTGCCAGTAGTATCCGGGACAGAAATCAGCCCCAGCATTTT; cdr3_aa: CASSIRDRNQPQHF
d_call: .; clone_size: .; v_call: TRBV20-1; j_call: TRBJ2-5; cdr3_nt: TGCAGTGCTAGTGGGATCGGACAAAGGGAGACCCAGTACTTC; cdr3_aa: CSASGIGQRETQYF
d_call: .; clone_size: .; v_call: TRBV15; j_call: TRBJ1-4; cdr3_nt: TGTGCCACCAGCAGAACAGGGACTAATGAAAAACTGTTTTTT; cdr3_aa: CATSRTGTNEKLFF
d_call: TRBD2; clone_size: .; v_call: TRBV7-2; j_call: TRBJ2-3; cdr3_nt: TGTGCCAGCAGCTCTAGCGGGGGGGCCCCAGATACGCAGTATTTT; cdr3_aa: CASSSSGGAPDTQYF
d_call: TRBD1; clone_size: .; v_call: TRBV7-3; j_call: TRBJ1-2; cdr3_nt: TGTGCCAGCAGCTTAAATCGGGACAGCCCAAACTATGGCTACACCTTC; cdr3_aa: CASSLNRDSPNYGYTF
d_call: .; clone_size: once; v_call: TRBV29-1; j_call: TRBJ1-2; cdr3_nt: TGCAGCGTCCTCTACACCAGGGAAATAAGTTATGGCTACACCTTC; cdr3_aa: CSVLYTREISYGYTF
d_call: .; clone_size: .; v_call: TRBV7-6; j_call: TRBJ2-5; cdr3_nt: TGTGCCAGCAGCCCAAGTAGGCAGGGCCAAGAGACCCAGTACTTC; cdr3_aa: CASSPSRQGQETQYF
d_call: .; clone_size: .; v_call: TRBV5-1; j_call: TRBJ1-2; cdr3_nt: TGCGCCAGCAGTTATGGGGGCAACTATGGCTACACCTTC; cdr3_aa: CASSYGGNYGYTF
d_call: TRBD1; clone_size: .; v_call: TRBV10-1; j_call: TRBJ2-2; cdr3_nt: TGCGCCAGCAGTGACAGGGGGAAGGACACCGGGGAGCTGTTTTTT; cdr3_aa: CASSDRGKDTGELFF
d_call: TRBD1; clone_size: .; v_call: TRBV25-1; j_call: TRBJ1-2; cdr3_nt: TGTGCCAGCAGTTCGACAGGGCTCTATGGCTACACCTTC; cdr3_aa: CASSSTGLYGYTF
d_call: .; clone_size: few; v_call: TRBV5-1; j_call: TRBJ2-7; cdr3_nt: TGCGCCAGCAGCTTGGAGAGGCGGACCTACGAGCAGTACTTC; cdr3_aa: CASSLERRTYEQYF
d_call: .; clone_size: .; v_call: TRBV6-6; j_call: TRBJ1-1; cdr3_nt: TGTGCCAGCAGTTTTCCGGGTCAGACGGAAGCTTTCTTT; cdr3_aa: CASSFPGQTEAFF
d_call: TRBD1; clone_size: .; v_call: TRBV19; j_call: TRBJ2-3; cdr3_nt: TGTGCCAGTAGTATAGAGGGGACAGGGTCAACAGATACGCAGTATTTT; cdr3_aa: CASSIEGTGSTDTQYF
d_call: TRBD1; clone_size: .; v_call: TRBV27; j_call: TRBJ1-2; cdr3_nt: TGTGCCAGCAGTTTAGGGACAGGCAGCTACACCTTC; cdr3_aa: CASSLGTGSYTF
d_call: TRBD1; clone_size: few; v_call: TRBV19; j_call: TRBJ1-1; cdr3_nt: TGTGCCAGTACCGAGGGGGCTTACACTGAAGCTTTCTTT; cdr3_aa: CASTEGAYTEAFF
d_call: .; clone_size: .; v_call: TRBV27; j_call: TRBJ2-7; cdr3_nt: TGTGCCAGCAGTTTAACCGAGGACAGCTACGAGCAGTACTTC; cdr3_aa: CASSLTEDSYEQYF
d_call: TRBD1; clone_size: .; v_call: TRBV4-1; j_call: TRBJ2-7; cdr3_nt: TGCGCCAGCAGCCAAGGTACCGGGACAGGGAAAATCGAGCAGTACTTC; cdr3_aa: CASSQGTGTGKIEQYF
d_call: .; clone_size: .; v_call: TRBV7-2; j_call: TRBJ1-2; cdr3_nt: TGTGCCAGCAGCCGAACAGGGAACTATGGCTACACCTTC; cdr3_aa: CASSRTGNYGYTF
d_call: .; clone_size: .; v_call: TRBV3-1/TRBV3-2; j_call: TRBJ2-3; cdr3_nt: TGTGCCAGCAGCCAACACCAACACGAGGTAGCTAGCACAGATACGCAGTATTTT; cdr3_aa: CASSQHQHEVASTDTQYF